Described below is a single TCR beta chain sequence and its context. In its sample, this clone was seen many times. Its antigen is currently not known. The read ends 3 residues early relative to the CDR3; the germline J gene fills the gap. The data derive from a study of T cell clonality in common variable immunodeficiency (dated by TCRdb to 2013 to 2016). What the work shows at the level of the full study, not this receptor alone: According to the authors, figuring out what caused the increased clonality in CVID would require sequencing the repertoires of T cell subpopulations. TCRbeta clonality was higher in CVID subjects than in healthy controls (t-test p = 0.018), and the increase was most characteristic of about a third of subjects. Correlations of repertoire features with clinical complications were constrained by heterogeneity among patients within the CVID cohort. Even though DNA input was the same, control samples had an average of around 78,000 unique sequences each, compared with about 31,000 in CVID samples. Fewer TCRbeta clones were shared among CVID subjects than among healthy controls (p < 0.0001). Reportedly, TCRbeta sequences from CVID had fewer deletions and N-nucleotide insertions, and highly modified clones with 13 or more V deletions were absent from CVID.

CDR1 SGHTA and CDR2 FQGNSA are derived from the germline V gene. V drops 5 bases and J drops 2 bases, leaving 9 bases in between. The CDR3 starts with the cysteine, ends with the phenylalanine, and has 13 residues. The CDR3 was read in part: 30 bases, with the frame set at base 1. Most of the CVID patients and most of the healthy controls were of Caucasian heritage. Heparinized peripheral whole blood samples of roughly 5 to 8 ml were obtained from each donor. TCRbeta CDR3 repertoires were sequenced from genomic DNA of adults with common variable immune deficiency (CVID) and healthy adult controls. The control group comprised 22 healthy adult volunteers, about 12 female and about 10 male, aged roughly 23 to 75 years with a mean age of approximately 30. To isolate peripheral blood mononuclear cells, diluted blood was subjected to density centrifugation over Hypaque 1077 or Ficoll-Paque. Genomic DNA was extracted from unsorted mononuclear cells by Qiagen column purification or by a centrifugation-based method.

For sequencing, equivalent amounts of genomic DNA were input from CVID and control samples. For every sample, a 60 bp segment covering the rearranged TCRbeta CDR3 region was amplified and then sequenced. The immunoSEQ assay, a bias-corrected multiplex PCR combined with high-throughput sequencing, was used to amplify TCRbeta. On the authors' methods: Each unique nucleotide sequence was treated as a clone and annotated with V, D and J genes, copy number and frequency. Sequences were labeled productive if in frame, and non-productive if out of frame or containing stop codons. As previously described, clonality was computed from Shannon's entropy. The predicted amino acid sequences of productive clones were used to derive mean CDR3 Kyte-Doolittle hydropathy. Scaled V gene usage was hierarchically clustered using Manhattan distance and complete linkage with the R hclust function. To assess clone sharing by CDR3 amino acid sequence, 12 repertoires per group were resampled over 100 rounds. The repertoires were searched for over 55 published EBV-specific and about 250 published CMV-specific TCRbeta sequences. After a couple of CVID samples that produced fewer than 10,000 sequences were dropped from the analysis, around 40 CVID repertoires remained. TCRdb provides this immuneACCESS table in a form limited to in-frame rearrangements. Some clones are lacking; in checked studies, under half of them reflect an unresolved V gene, and why the rest are absent is not known. That table furnishes V, J and clone size, whereas the DNA furnished D and trimming. The sample features tens of thousands of clones, and none is a singleton. The ten largest make up 3.5% to 4% of the sample.

This sequence originates from a person between 18 and 75 years old in good health. The sequence is built from TRBV7-2 and TRBJ1-2, with an unclear D gene assignment. The specimen was peripheral blood mononuclear cells. The CDR3 protein: CASSPDKNYGYTF. The sequenced part of the CDR3 DNA is TGTGCCAGCAGCCCCGACAAAAACTATGGC.